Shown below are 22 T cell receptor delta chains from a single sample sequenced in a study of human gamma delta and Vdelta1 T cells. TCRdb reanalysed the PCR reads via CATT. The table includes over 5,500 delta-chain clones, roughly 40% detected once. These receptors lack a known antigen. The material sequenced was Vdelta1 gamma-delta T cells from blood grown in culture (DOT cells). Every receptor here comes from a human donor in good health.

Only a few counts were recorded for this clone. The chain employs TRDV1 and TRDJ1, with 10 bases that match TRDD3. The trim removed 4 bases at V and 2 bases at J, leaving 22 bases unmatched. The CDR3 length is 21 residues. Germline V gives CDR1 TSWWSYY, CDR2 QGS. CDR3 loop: CALGVRLPNYWGISHTDKLIF. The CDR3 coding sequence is TGTGCTCTTGGGGTCCGCCTTCCCAATTACTGGGGGATTTCTCATACCGATAAACTCATCTTT.

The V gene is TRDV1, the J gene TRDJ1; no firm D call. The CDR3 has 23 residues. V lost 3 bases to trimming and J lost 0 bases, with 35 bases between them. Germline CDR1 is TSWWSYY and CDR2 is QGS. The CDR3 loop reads CALGEGPGSPSHPGLSNTDKLIF. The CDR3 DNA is TGTGCTCTTGGGGAGGGTCCTGGAAGCCCCTCCCACCCTGGCCTATCCAACACCGATAAACTCATCTTT.

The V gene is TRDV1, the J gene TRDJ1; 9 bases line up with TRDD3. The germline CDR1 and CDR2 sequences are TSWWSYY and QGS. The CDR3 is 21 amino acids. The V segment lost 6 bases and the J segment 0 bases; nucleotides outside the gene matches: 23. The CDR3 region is CALGAFLLRPYWGRNTDKLIF. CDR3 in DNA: TGTGCTCTTGGAGCTTTCCTACTTCGACCGTACTGGGGGAGGAACACCGATAAACTCATCTTT.

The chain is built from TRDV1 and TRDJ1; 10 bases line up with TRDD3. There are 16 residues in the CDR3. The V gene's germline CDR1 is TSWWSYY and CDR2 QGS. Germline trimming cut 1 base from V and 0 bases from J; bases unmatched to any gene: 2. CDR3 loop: CALGEPLGDNTDKLIF. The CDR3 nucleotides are TGTGCTCTTGGGGAACCCCTGGGGGATAACACCGATAAACTCATCTTT.

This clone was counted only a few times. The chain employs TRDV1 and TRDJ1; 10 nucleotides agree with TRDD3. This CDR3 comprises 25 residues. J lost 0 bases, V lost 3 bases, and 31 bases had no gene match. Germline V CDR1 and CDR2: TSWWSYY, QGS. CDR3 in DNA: TGTGCTCTTGGGGACTCTACCCTACTTAACTGGGGGATGGGACCCCGGGGCGGGTACACCGATAAACTCATCTTT. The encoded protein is CALGDSTLLNWGMGPRGGYTDKLIF.

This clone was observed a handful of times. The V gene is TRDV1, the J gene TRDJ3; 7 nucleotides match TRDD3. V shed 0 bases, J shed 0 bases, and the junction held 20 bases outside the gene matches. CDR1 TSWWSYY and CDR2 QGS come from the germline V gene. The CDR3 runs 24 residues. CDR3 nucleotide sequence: TGTGCTCTTGGGGAACTAGTTGGCCGAAGGGGCTGGGGGGATCGCTCCTGGGACACCCGACAGATGTTTTTC. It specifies CALGELVGRRGWGDRSWDTRQMFF.

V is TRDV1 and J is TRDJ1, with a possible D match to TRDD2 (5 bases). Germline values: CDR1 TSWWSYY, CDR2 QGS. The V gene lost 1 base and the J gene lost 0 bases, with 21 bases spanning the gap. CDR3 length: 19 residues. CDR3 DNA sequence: TGTGCTCTTGGGGAACGGCGCCCTTCGACCTTTATGTACACCGATAAACTCATCTTT. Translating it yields CALGERRPSTFMYTDKLIF.

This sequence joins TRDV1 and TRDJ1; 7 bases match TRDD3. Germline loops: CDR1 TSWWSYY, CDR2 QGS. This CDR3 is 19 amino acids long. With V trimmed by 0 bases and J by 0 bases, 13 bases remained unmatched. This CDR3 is CALGELSLRGIRDTDKLIF. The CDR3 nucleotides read TGTGCTCTTGGGGAACTATCCCTAAGGGGGATCCGGGACACCGATAAACTCATCTTT.

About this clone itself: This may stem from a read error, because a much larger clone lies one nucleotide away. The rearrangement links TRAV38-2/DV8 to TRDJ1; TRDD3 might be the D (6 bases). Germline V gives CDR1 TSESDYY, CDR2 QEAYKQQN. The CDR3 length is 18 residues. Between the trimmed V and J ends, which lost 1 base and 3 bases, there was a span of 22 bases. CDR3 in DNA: TGTGCTTATAGGAGCTTTCGAAACTCCGGGGGGGACTCCGATAAACTCATCTTT. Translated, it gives CAYRSFRNSGGDSDKLIF.

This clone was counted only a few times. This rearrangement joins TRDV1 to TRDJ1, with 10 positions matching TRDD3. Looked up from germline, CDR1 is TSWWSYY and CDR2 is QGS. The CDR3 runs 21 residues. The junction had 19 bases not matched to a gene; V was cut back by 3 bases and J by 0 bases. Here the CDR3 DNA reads TGTGCTCTTGGGGAGGGGCCGATACTGGGGGATCGTGATCTCGACACCGATAAACTCATCTTT. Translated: CALGEGPILGDRDLDTDKLIF.

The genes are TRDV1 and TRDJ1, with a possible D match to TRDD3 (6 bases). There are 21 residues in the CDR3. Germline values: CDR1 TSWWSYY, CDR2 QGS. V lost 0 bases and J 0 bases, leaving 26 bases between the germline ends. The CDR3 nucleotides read TGTGCTCTTGGGGAACTAGATTTGTGGCGTAATGGGGATCCGTACACCGATAAACTCATCTTT. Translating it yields CALGELDLWRNGDPYTDKLIF.

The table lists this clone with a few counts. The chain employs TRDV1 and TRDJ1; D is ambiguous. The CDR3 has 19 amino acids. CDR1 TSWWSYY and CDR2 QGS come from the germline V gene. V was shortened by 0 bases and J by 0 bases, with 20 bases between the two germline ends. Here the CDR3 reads CALGELGGPGRPYTDKLIF. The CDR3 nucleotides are TGTGCTCTTGGGGAACTTGGCGGTCCGGGGCGCCCCTACACCGATAAACTCATCTTT.

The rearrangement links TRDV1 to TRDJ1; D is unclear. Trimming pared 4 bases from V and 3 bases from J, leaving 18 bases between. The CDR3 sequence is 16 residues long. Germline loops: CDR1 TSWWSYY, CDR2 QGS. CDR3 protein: CALGGTPALIPDKLIF. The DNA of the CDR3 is TGTGCTCTTGGGGGGACCCCAGCCCTCATCCCCGATAAACTCATCTTT.

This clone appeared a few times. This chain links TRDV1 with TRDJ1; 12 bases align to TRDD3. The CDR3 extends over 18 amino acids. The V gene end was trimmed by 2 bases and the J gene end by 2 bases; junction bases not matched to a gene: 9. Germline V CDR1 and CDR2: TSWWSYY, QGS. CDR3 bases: TGTGCTCTTGGGGAAATCAACTGGGGGATACCCTGGACCGATAAACTCATCTTT. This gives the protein CALGEINWGIPWTDKLIF.

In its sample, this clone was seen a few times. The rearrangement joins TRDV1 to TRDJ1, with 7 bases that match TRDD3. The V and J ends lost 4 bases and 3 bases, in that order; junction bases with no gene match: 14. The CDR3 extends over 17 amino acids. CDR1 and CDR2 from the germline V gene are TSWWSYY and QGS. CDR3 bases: TGTGCTCTTGGGGCCTCCTCGATCCCTGGGGGTGCCGATAAACTCATCTTT. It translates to CALGASSIPGGADKLIF.

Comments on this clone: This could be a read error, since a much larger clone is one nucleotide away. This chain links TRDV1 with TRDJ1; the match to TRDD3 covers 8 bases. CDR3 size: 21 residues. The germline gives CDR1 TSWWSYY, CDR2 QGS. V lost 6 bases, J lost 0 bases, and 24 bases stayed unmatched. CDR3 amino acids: CALGESRLGEPWGGNTDKLIF. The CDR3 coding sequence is TGTGCTCTTGGAGAATCGAGGCTGGGGGAGCCCTGGGGAGGGAACACCGATAAACTCATCTTT.

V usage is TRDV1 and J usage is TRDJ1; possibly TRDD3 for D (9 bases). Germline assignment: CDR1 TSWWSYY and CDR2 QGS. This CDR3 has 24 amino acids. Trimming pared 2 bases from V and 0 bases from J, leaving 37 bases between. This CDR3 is CALGESSYGLLYWGTADYTDKLIF. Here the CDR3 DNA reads TGTGCTCTTGGGGAATCTTCCTACGGGCTCCTGTACTGGGGGACCGCCGATTACACCGATAAACTCATCTTT.

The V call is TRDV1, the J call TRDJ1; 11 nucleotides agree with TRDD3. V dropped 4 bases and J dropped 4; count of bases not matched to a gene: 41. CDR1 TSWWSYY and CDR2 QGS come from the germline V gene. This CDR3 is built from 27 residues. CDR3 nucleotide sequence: TGTGCTCTTGGGGGAAGGACCAGGGCGCTCTTAGTGGGGGATACGGGCTTGGGATCCCGTACACGCGATAAACTCATCTTT. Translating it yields CALGGRTRALLVGDTGLGSRTRDKLIF.

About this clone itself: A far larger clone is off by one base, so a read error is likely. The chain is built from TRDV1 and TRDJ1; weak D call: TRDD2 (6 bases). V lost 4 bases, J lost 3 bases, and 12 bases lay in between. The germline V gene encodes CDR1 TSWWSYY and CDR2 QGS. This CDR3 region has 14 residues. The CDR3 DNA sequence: TGTGCTCTTGGGGGTCGAATCCTACCCGATAAACTCATCTTT. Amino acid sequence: CALGGRILPDKLIF.

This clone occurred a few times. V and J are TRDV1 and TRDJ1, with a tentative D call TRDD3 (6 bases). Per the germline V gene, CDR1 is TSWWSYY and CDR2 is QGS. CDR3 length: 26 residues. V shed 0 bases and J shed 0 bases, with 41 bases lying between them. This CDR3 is CALGELGIPTTWSLAGAAGNTDKLIF. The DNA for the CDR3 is TGTGCTCTTGGGGAACTAGGAATCCCTACAACCTGGTCCTTGGCTGGGGCCGCAGGGAACACCGATAAACTCATCTTT.

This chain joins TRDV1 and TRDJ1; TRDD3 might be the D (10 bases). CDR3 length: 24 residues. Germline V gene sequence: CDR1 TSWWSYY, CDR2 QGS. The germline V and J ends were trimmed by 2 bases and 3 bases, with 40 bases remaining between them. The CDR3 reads CALGEGDTNSFLQWTGGSSDKLIF. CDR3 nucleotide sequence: TGTGCTCTTGGGGAAGGGGATACAAACTCCTTCCTACAATGGACTGGGGGATCGTCCGATAAACTCATCTTT.

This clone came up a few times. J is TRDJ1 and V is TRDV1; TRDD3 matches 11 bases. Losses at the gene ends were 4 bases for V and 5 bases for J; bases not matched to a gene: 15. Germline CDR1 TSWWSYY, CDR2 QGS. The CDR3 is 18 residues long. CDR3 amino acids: CALGGRGVLGDNRDKLIF. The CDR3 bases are TGTGCTCTTGGGGGAAGAGGTGTACTGGGGGATAATCGGGATAAACTCATCTTT.